These T cell receptor beta chains were read from a single sample in a study of blood T cell repertoires in COVID-19. The method was immunoSEQ multiplex PCR; TCRdb's version includes in-frame clones alone and lacks a portion of them. The table has roughly 250,000 clones, under 95% seen once. Sequenced sample: PBMCs or T cells enriched from blood (not recorded which). The receptors were gathered from a woman aged 18 to 35 who had recovered from COVID-19. Each CDR3 is given with its conserved first and last residue. The D gene is left open where the match is weak. Where a row states a size, it is once, few, many or the class of an expanded clone; other rows omit it.

>TRBD1|TRBV9|TRBJ1-2|.
CASSPGVDRGAYGYTF
TGTGCCAGCAGCCCCGGCGTCGACAGGGGGGCCTATGGCTACACCTTC
>TRBD2|TRBV9|TRBJ2-3|.
CASSQATSGRAADTQYF
TGTGCCAGCAGCCAAGCTACTAGCGGGAGGGCCGCAGATACGCAGTATTTT
>.|TRBV6-5|TRBJ1-2|.
CASRALGANYGYTF
TGTGCCAGCAGGGCCCTTGGAGCTAACTATGGCTACACCTTC
>TRBD1|TRBV10-3|TRBJ1-1|.
CATKALTGDTEAFF
TGTGCCACCAAAGCTCTGACAGGGGACACTGAAGCTTTCTTT
>TRBD1|TRBV7-2|TRBJ2-1|.
CASSFTQGSNNEQFF
TGTGCCAGCAGCTTCACACAGGGGTCCAACAATGAGCAGTTCTTC
>.|TRBV27|TRBJ1-5|.
CASSLTGGSNQPQHF
TGTGCCAGCAGTTTAACGGGGGGTAGCAATCAGCCCCAGCATTTT
>TRBD1|TRBV24-1|TRBJ1-2|.
CATSEGGQIYGYTF
TGTGCCACCAGTGAGGGGGGACAGATCTATGGCTACACCTTC
>.|TRBV12-3/TRBV12-4|TRBJ1-2|.
CASNLFGGDGYTF
TGTGCCAGCAATCTTTTTGGCGGGGATGGCTACACCTTC
>TRBD2|TRBV11-2|TRBJ2-1|.
CASSSLLAVEQFF
TGTGCCAGCAGCTCCCTTCTAGCGGTTGAGCAGTTCTTC
>.|TRBV27|TRBJ2-7|.
CASSLSSGPLLYEQYF
TGTGCCAGCAGTTTATCGTCTGGTCCCCTACTCTACGAGCAGTACTTC
>TRBD1|TRBV4-2|TRBJ1-5|few
CASSQGEGGPSSQPQHF
TGTGCCAGCAGCCAAGGGGAAGGGGGCCCGTCAAGTCAGCCCCAGCATTTT
>TRBD2|TRBV7-8|TRBJ2-3|.
CASSRPRASGDTDTQYF
TGTGCCAGCAGCAGACCGAGGGCTAGCGGGGACACAGATACGCAGTATTTT
>TRBD2|TRBV5-4|TRBJ2-3|.
CASSLEGSGPTDTQYF
TGTGCCAGCAGCTTGGAGGGTAGCGGGCCGACAGATACGCAGTATTTT
>.|TRBV6-5|TRBJ1-2|.
CASSTAATGEGPYTF
TGTGCCAGCAGCACTGCGGCCACCGGGGAGGGGCCGTACACCTTC
>TRBD1|TRBV7-2|TRBJ2-5|.
CASSLPAGGAAQYF
TGTGCCAGCAGCTTACCGGCAGGGGGCGCGGCCCAGTACTTC
>.|TRBV10-3|TRBJ1-2|.
CATGNRDGYTF
TGTGCCACCGGGAACAGGGATGGCTACACCTTC
>.|TRBV27|TRBJ2-5|.
CASSSGSQETQYF
TGTGCCAGCAGTTCGGGGTCCCAAGAGACCCAGTACTTC
>TRBD1|TRBV9|TRBJ2-1|.
CASSVAGQGLHEQFF
TGTGCCAGCAGCGTAGCCGGACAGGGACTCCATGAGCAGTTCTTC
>TRBD1|TRBV29-1|TRBJ2-7|.
CSAGGNEQYF
TGCAGTGCAGGGGGAAACGAGCAGTACTTC
>.|TRBV5-5|TRBJ1-3|.
CASSLDLSGGNTIYF
TGTGCCAGCAGCTTGGACCTTTCGGGGGGAAACACCATATATTTT
>TRBD1|TRBV5-6|TRBJ2-7|.
CASSLGRGLVSEQYF
TGTGCCAGCAGCTTGGGCAGGGGGTTAGTTAGCGAGCAGTACTTC
>TRBD1|TRBV5-1|TRBJ1-6|.
CASSLVDRANSPLHF
TGCGCCAGCAGCTTGGTAGACAGGGCTAATTCACCCCTCCACTTT
>TRBD2|TRBV2|TRBJ2-3|.
CASRKLADPSSTDTQYF
TGTGCCAGCAGGAAACTAGCGGACCCTTCTTCCACAGATACGCAGTATTTT
>.|TRBV15|TRBJ1-5|.
CATSRAGGGQPQHF
TGTGCCACCAGCAGAGCGGGGGGCGGACAGCCCCAGCATTTT
>.|TRBV2|TRBJ2-7|.
CASSIYEQYF
TGTGCCAGCAGTATATACGAGCAGTACTTC
>TRBD1|TRBV29-1|TRBJ1-2|.
CSGGAGGDSFGYTF
TGCAGCGGAGGTGCAGGGGGCGATTCGTTTGGCTACACCTTC
>.|TRBV6-5|TRBJ1-2|.
CASSRTRAGYGYTF
TGTGCCAGCAGTCGAACCCGAGCCGGCTATGGCTACACCTTC
>.|TRBV12-3/TRBV12-4|TRBJ1-2|once
CASKRDYGYTF
TGTGCCAGCAAGAGGGACTATGGCTACACCTTC
>.|TRBV9|TRBJ2-3|.
CASSVVAGGTDTQYF
TGTGCCAGCAGCGTAGTGGCAGGCGGCACAGATACGCAGTATTTT
>.|TRBV27|TRBJ1-1|.
CASSHELEGAEAFF
TGTGCCAGCAGCCACGAATTAGAGGGTGCTGAAGCTTTCTTT
>.|TRBV14|TRBJ2-7|once
CASSQVWGHEQYF
TGTGCCAGCAGCCAAGTTTGGGGCCACGAGCAGTACTTC
>TRBD1|TRBV4-3|TRBJ2-7|.
CASSQDVPGQGIYEQYF
TGCGCCAGCAGCCAAGATGTGCCGGGACAGGGAATCTACGAGCAGTACTTC
>.|TRBV15|TRBJ2-1|.
CATSSPNPRLISSYNEQFF
TGTGCCACCAGCAGCCCAAACCCGCGACTGATTAGCTCCTACAATGAGCAGTTCTTC
>TRBD2|TRBV7-2|TRBJ2-3|.
CASSLRAGGPYTDTQYF
TGTGCCAGCAGCTTACGCGCGGGAGGGCCCTACACAGATACGCAGTATTTT
>.|TRBV5-6|TRBJ1-2|once
CASSSYWGRNYGYTF
TGTGCCAGCAGCTCGTATTGGGGCCGAAACTATGGCTACACCTTC
>TRBD2|TRBV5-4|TRBJ2-7|.
CASSLRGGTSDEQYF
TGTGCCAGCAGCTTACGTGGAGGCACTAGCGACGAGCAGTACTTC
>TRBD1|TRBV6-5|TRBJ1-5|.
CASTHWDRGNQPQHF
TGTGCCAGCACGCACTGGGACAGGGGCAATCAGCCCCAGCATTTT
>.|TRBV19|TRBJ1-5|once
CASSIRGNQPQHF
TGTGCCAGTAGTATACGAGGGAATCAGCCCCAGCATTTT
>.|TRBV28|TRBJ1-2|.
CASSSVDSGAARNYGYTF
TGTGCCAGCAGTTCCGTGGACAGCGGGGCCGCGAGGAACTATGGCTACACCTTC
>.|TRBV7-2|TRBJ2-4|.
CASSFSNIQYF
TGTGCCAGCAGCTTCTCGAACATTCAGTACTTC
>.|TRBV10-3|TRBJ1-2|.
CATNPERASAGYTF
TGTGCCACGAACCCGGAGCGGGCATCCGCTGGCTACACCTTC
>.|TRBV7-8|TRBJ1-5|.
CASSYKTRLYSNQPQHF
TGTGCCAGCAGCTATAAGACACGGCTCTATAGCAATCAGCCCCAGCATTTT
>TRBD2|TRBV29-1|TRBJ2-1|.
CSVEKAGVHEQFF
TGCAGCGTTGAAAAAGCGGGAGTCCATGAGCAGTTCTTC
>TRBD1|TRBV4-2|TRBJ2-7|.
CASSRSNPDRTGVVHEQYF
TGTGCCAGCAGCCGCAGCAACCCGGATCGGACAGGGGTCGTCCACGAGCAGTACTTC
>TRBD1|TRBV4-1|TRBJ1-5|.
CASSRFLSQGIGSNQPQHF
TGCGCCAGCAGCCGCTTTCTGTCACAGGGGATAGGAAGCAATCAGCCCCAGCATTTT
>TRBD1|TRBV7-8|TRBJ1-1|.
CASSSTRQGRNTEAFF
TGTGCCAGCAGCTCTACCCGACAGGGGAGGAACACTGAAGCTTTCTTT
>.|TRBV28|TRBJ1-2|.
CASSLSQAGYTF
TGTGCCAGCAGTTTAAGTCAAGCTGGCTACACCTTC
>.|TRBV5-1|TRBJ2-2|few
CASRVGYTGELFF
TGCGCCAGCAGGGTCGGTTATACCGGGGAGCTGTTTTTT
>.|TRBV3-1/TRBV3-2|TRBJ1-3|.
CASSQDVGGNTIYF
TGTGCCAGCAGCCAAGATGTGGGCGGAAACACCATATATTTT
>TRBD1|TRBV6-5|TRBJ1-6|.
CASSSGQDNSPLHF
TGTGCCAGCAGTTCGGGACAGGATAATTCACCCCTCCACTTT
>.|TRBV25-1|TRBJ1-1|.
CASSGGQFEAFF
TGTGCCAGCAGTGGTGGGCAGTTTGAAGCTTTCTTT
>.|TRBV3-1/TRBV3-2|TRBJ1-1|.
CASSQAQVPWIGTEAFF
TGTGCCAGCAGCCAAGCACAGGTGCCTTGGATCGGCACTGAAGCTTTCTTT
>.|TRBV7-2|TRBJ2-3|.
CASSLDGSTDTQYF
TGTGCCAGCAGCCTCGACGGGAGCACAGATACGCAGTATTTT
>TRBD1|TRBV11-2|TRBJ2-5|.
CASSSRTGGETQYF
TGTGCCAGCAGCTCCAGGACAGGGGGGGAGACCCAGTACTTC
>.|TRBV7-2|TRBJ2-7|many
CASSFTAYEQYF
TGTGCCAGCAGCTTCACAGCCTACGAGCAGTACTTC
>.|TRBV6-2/TRBV6-3|TRBJ2-5|few
CASSDYGLVQETQYF
TGTGCCAGCAGTGACTATGGCCTGGTCCAAGAGACCCAGTACTTC